The present T cell receptor (beta chain) was sequenced within a study of tissue T cells after allogeneic stem cell transplantation. The V segment lost 3 bases and the J segment 0 bases; nucleotides outside the gene matches: 7. The germline V gene encodes CDR1 SEHNR and CDR2 FQNEAQ (reference sequence). This CDR3 comprises 16 residues. In the case of this clone: Antigen: not known.

TCRdb keeps only in-frame clones here, not all; method: immunoSEQ multiplex PCR. Here the sample spans about 28,000 clones, around 86% being singletons. Regarding the study as a whole: Across patients, clones rarely overlapped, yet motif clusters were shared tissue-specifically.

V and J are TRBV7-9 and TRBJ1-1; 7 bases are shared with TRBD1. This receptor was taken from a woman aged 18 to 49 who later had graft-versus-host disease after an allogeneic stem cell transplant. The material sequenced was blood, taken before transplantation. The CDR3 DNA sequence: TGTGCCAGCAGCTTGCGACAGGGCTCTCTGAACACTGAAGCTTTCTTT. Encoded protein: CASSLRQGSLNTEAFF.